This TCR beta chain was sequenced in a study of CD8 T cells in ankylosing spondylitis. MiXCR, applied by TCRdb to the 5' RACE reads, yields one record per CDR3 protein. The sample lists roughly 150,000 distinct CDR3 sequences, 25% to 35% seen once, with approximately 6% in the top ten. Study results and limitations: What appeared characteristic of ankylosing spondylitis blood was a TCR beta motif of fewer than ten highly homologous variants.

Concerning this clonotype itself: Its antigen remains unknown.

Sequencing input: synovial fluid, either unsorted or a sorted T cell fraction (not recorded which). The origin of this receptor is a male donor with ankylosing spondylitis.

This chain's CDR3 is CASSSDILPQHF. The CDR3 region has the DNA TGTGCCAGCAGTTCAGATATCCTGCCCCAGCATTTT. V gene TRBV28 combines with J gene TRBJ1-5; D unclear. In germline, CDR1 is MDHEN, CDR2 SYDVKM. V lost 4 bases and J lost 9, with 10 bases in between. CDR3 size: 12 residues.